The T cell receptor beta chain described here comes from a study of CD8 T cells in ankylosing spondylitis. Findings of the study overall: Previous work reported some of these motif variants in the synovial fluid and blood of reactive arthritis. Clones linked to disease, bearing a CD8+ phenotype, were relatively rare in peripheral blood. Blood of patients with ankylosing spondylitis appeared to be characterized by a TCR beta motif of 8 or 9 highly homologous variants.

Germline V CDR1 and CDR2: MNHNS, SASEGT. Trimming removed 10 bases at V and 1 base at J, with 13 bases between. The CDR3 consists of 13 residues. This clonotype was counted between two and nine times. Its specificity is unknown. In making TCR beta libraries, quantitative 5'-RACE with molecular barcodes was used. TCRdb re-called the 5' RACE reads through MiXCR, storing one row per CDR3 protein. The sample yields some 240,000 distinct CDR3 sequences, about 20% seen once. The chain links TRBV6-1 to TRBJ1-1, with TRBD1 as a possible D gene (5 bases). The sequencing input was blood, either unsorted or a sorted T cell fraction (not recorded which). The receptor was derived from a male donor with ankylosing spondylitis or in good health (not recorded which). The CDR3 nucleotides read TGTGCCACCCAACCTGACAGGAACACTGAAGCTTTCTTT. This gives the protein CATQPDRNTEAFF.